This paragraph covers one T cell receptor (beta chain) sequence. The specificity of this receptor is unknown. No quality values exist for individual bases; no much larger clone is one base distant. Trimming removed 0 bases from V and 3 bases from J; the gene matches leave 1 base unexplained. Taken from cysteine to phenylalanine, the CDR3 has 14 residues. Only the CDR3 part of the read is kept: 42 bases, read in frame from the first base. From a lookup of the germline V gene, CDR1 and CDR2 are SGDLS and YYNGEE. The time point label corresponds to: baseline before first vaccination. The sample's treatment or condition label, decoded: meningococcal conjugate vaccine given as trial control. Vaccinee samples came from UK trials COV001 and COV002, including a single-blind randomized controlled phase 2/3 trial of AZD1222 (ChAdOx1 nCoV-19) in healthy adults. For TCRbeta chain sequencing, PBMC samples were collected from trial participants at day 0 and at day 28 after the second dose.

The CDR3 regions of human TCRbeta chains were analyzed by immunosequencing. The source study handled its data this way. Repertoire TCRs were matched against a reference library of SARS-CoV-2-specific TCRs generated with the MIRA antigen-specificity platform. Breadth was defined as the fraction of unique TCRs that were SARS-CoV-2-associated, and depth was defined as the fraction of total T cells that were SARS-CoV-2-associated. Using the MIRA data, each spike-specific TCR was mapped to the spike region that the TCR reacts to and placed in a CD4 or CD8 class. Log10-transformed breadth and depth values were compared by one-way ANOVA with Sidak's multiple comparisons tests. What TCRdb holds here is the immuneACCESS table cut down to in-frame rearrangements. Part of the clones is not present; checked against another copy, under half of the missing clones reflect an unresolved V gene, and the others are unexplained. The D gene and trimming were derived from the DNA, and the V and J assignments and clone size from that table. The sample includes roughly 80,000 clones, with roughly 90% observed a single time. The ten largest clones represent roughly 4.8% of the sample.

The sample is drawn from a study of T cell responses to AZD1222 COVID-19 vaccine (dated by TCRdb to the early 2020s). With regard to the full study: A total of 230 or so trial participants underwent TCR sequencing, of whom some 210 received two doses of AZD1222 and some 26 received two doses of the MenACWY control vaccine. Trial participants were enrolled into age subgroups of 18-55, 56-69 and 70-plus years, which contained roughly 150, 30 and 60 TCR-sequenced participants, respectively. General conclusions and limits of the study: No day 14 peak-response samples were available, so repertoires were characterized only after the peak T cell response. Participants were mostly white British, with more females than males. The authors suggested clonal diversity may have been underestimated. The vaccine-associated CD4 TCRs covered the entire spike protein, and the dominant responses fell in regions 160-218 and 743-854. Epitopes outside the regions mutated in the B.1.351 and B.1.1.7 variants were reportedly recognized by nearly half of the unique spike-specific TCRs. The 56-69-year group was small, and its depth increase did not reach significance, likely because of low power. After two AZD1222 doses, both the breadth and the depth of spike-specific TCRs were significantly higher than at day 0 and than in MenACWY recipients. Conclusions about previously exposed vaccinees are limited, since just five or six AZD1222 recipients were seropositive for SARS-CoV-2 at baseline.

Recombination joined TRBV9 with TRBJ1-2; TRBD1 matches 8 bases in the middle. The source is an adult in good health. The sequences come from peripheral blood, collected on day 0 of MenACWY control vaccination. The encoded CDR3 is CASSVGTGHYGYTF. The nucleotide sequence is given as TGTGCCAGCAGCGTAGGGACAGGGCACTATGGCTACACCTTC. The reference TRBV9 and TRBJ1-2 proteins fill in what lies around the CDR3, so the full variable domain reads DSGVTQTPKHLITATGQRVTLRCSPRSGDLSVYWYQQSLDQGLQFLIQYYNGEERAKGNILERFSAQQFPDLHSELNLSSLELGDSALYFCASSVGTGHYGYTFGSGTRLTVV.